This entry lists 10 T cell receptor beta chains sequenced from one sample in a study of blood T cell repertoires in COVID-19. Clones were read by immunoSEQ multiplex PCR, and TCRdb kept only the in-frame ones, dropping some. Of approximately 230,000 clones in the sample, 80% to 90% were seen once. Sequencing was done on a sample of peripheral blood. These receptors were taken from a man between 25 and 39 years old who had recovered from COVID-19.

CDR3 in amino acids: CASSLYAGDEQYF. In DNA, the CDR3 is TGCGCCAGCAGCTTGTACGCAGGCGACGAGCAGTACTTC. The chain has TRBV5-1 and TRBJ2-7, with D unclear. This CDR3 is built from 13 residues. Trimming pared 1 base from V and 5 bases from J, leaving 10 bases between. Germline V gene data show CDR1 as SGHRS and CDR2 as YFSETQ.

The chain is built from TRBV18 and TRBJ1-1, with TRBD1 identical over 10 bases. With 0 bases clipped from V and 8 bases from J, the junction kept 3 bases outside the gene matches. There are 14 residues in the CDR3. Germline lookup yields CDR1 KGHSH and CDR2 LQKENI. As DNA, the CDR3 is TGTGCCAGCTCACCACCGAGGGGACAGGGGGAAGCTTTCTTT. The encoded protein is CASSPPRGQGEAFF.

The CDR3 DNA follows: TGTGCCAGCAGCTTAGGGGACATGTACGAGCAGTACTTC. Translated, it gives CASSLGDMYEQYF. The chain uses TRBV7-2 and TRBJ2-7, with a possible D match to TRBD1 (6 bases). V lost 1 base and J lost 4, with 8 bases in between. CDR1 and CDR2 (germline): SGHTA, FQGNSA. The CDR3 consists of 13 residues.

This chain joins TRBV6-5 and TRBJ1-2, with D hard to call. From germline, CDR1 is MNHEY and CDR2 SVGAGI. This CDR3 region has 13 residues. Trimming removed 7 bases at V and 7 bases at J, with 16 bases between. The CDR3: CASNPQTSRGYTF. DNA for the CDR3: TGTGCCAGCAACCCTCAGACAAGCCGTGGCTACACCTTC.

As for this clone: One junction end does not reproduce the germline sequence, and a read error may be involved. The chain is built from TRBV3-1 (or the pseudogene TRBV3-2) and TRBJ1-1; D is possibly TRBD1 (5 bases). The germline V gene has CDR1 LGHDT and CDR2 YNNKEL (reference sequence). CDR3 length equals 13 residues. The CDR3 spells CASTQRGNTEAFF. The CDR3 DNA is TGTGCCAGCACCCAAAGGGGGAACACTGAAGCTTTCTTT.

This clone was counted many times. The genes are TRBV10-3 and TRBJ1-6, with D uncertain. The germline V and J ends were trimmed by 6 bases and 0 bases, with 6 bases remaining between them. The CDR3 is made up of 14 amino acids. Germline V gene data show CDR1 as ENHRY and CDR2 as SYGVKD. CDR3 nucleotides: TGTGCCATCAGCCGGAGCTCCTATAATTCACCCCTCCACTTT. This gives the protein CAISRSSYNSPLHF.

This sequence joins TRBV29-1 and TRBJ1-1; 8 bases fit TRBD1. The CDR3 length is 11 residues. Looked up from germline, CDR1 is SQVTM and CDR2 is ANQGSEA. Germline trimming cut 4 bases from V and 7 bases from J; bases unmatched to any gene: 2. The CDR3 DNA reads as TGCAGCGTTGCAGGGGGCCTTGAAGCTTTCTTT. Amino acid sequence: CSVAGGLEAFF.

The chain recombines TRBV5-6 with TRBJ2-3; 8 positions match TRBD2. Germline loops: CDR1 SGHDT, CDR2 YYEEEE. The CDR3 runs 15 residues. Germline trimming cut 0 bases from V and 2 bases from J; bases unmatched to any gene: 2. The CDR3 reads CASSLAAGATDTQYF. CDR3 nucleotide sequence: TGTGCCAGCAGCTTGGCAGCGGGGGCCACAGATACGCAGTATTTT.

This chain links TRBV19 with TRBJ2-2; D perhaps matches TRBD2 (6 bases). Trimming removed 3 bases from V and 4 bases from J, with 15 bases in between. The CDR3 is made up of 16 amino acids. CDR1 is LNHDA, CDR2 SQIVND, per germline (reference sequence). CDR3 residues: CASSIGRGRSTGELFF. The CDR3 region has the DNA TGTGCCAGTAGTATCGGCCGGGGGAGGAGCACCGGGGAGCTGTTTTTT.

The CDR3 region is CASSLVAGGRGDTQYF. Here the CDR3 DNA reads TGTGCCAGCAGCTTAGTAGCGGGGGGGCGGGGAGATACGCAGTATTTT. The chain carries TRBV7-8 and TRBJ2-3; TRBD2 matches at 11 bases. The CDR3 sequence is 16 residues long. The V gene end was trimmed by 1 base and the J gene end by 5 bases; junction bases not matched to a gene: 5. CDR1 and CDR2 from the germline V gene are SGHVS and FQNEAQ.